These 14 T cell receptor beta chains share one sample of origin, sequenced in a study of CD8 T cells in Susac syndrome (dated by TCRdb to 2018 to 2020). Libraries were built with the immunoSEQ multiplex PCR assay. RNA was extracted with the RNeasy kit and 0.5 to 1 ug was reverse transcribed using random hexamers. The raw public data were reprocessed by TCRdb itself: fastp quality trimming at Q25, MiXCR clonotype calling, in-frame beta chains only. When rows share a CDR3 protein, they turn into one entry using the most common DNA and genes. The sample data list 65,000 to 85,000 distinct CDR3 sequences, and roughly 92% of these were observed just once. The ten most abundant clones make up around 0.45% of the sample. The sequencing input was CD8+ T cells from PBMCs. The receptors here all came from a human donor with Susac syndrome.

The chain recombines TRBV2 with TRBJ1-1, with D unclear. The CDR3 covers 14 residues. Germline lookup yields CDR1 SNHLY and CDR2 FYNNEI. The V and J ends lost 1 base and 3 bases respectively, with 9 bases between them. In DNA, the CDR3 is TGTGCCAGCAGTGAAGGAACGGTAGACACTGAAGCTTTCTTT. The encoded protein is CASSEGTVDTEAFF.

The genes are TRBV5-1 and TRBJ2-5, with D possibly TRBD2 on 7 matching bases. With 3 bases removed from V and 4 bases from J, the gap between germline ends came to 16 bases. Germline values: CDR1 SGHRS, CDR2 YFSETQ. The CDR3 runs to 15 residues. CDR3 protein: CASSSSGGLTETQYF. For the CDR3, the DNA is TGCGCCAGCAGCTCCTCGGGGGGCTTAACAGAGACCCAGTACTTC. Full variable domain (outside the CDR3, taken from reference TRBV5-1 and TRBJ2-5): KAGVTQTPRYLIKTRGQQVTLSCSPISGHRSVSWYQQTPGQGLQFLFEYFSETQRNKGNFPGRFSGRQFSNSRSEMNVSTLELGDSALYLCASSSSGGLTETQYFGPGTRLLVL.

The CDR3 loop reads CASSLAERGTQYF. The CDR3 DNA is TGTGCCAGCAGCTTGGCCGAGCGGGGGACCCAGTACTTC. The rearrangement links TRBV5-4 to TRBJ2-5, with TRBD2 matching 7 bases. Germline-derived CDR1 and CDR2 are SGHNT and YYREEE (reference sequence). The CDR3 spans 13 residues. Trimming cost V 0 bases and J 7 bases; bases outside gene matches: 3.

This chain joins TRBV19 and TRBJ2-7; TRBD1 matches at 7 bases. The V and J ends lost 5 bases and 3 bases, in that order; junction bases with no gene match: 7. This CDR3 has 14 amino acids. Germline CDR1 reads LNHDA; CDR2 reads SQIVND (reference sequence). The CDR3 loop is CASSLVGGLYEQYF. The CDR3 DNA reads TGTGCCAGTAGTCTCGTAGGGGGCCTCTACGAGCAGTACTTC.

This rearrangement joins TRBV6-5 to TRBJ2-3; weak D call: TRBD2 (5 bases). Trimming took off 7 bases at V and 5 bases at J, with 13 bases between the two ends. This CDR3 is 13 amino acids long. Germline-derived CDR1 and CDR2 are MNHEY and SVGAGI. CDR3 sequence (DNA): TGTGCCAGCACTCGGAGGCTGGGAGATACGCAGTATTTT. Its protein product is CASTRRLGDTQYF.

The chain has TRBV12-3 or TRBV12-4 and TRBJ1-2, with D unclear. CDR3 size: 14 residues. The V end was cut by 5 bases, the J end by 1 base, with 11 bases between. The CDR3 DNA sequence: TGTGCCAGCAGTGCAACGGGGATTAACTATGGCTACACCTTC. Translated: CASSATGINYGYTF.

The V and J genes are TRBV7-6 and TRBJ2-2; D unclear. This CDR3 region has 13 residues. The V end lost 4 bases, the J end lost 1 base, and 4 bases lay between the germline ends. Per germline, CDR1 SGHVS and CDR2 FNYEAQ. The CDR3 DNA reads as TGTGCCAGCAGCTCCGGGAACACCGGGGAGCTGTTTTTT. Encoded protein: CASSSGNTGELFF.

This clonotype was seen a few times. The genes are TRBV18 and TRBJ2-7; D not resolved. CDR3 size: 13 residues. Germline values: CDR1 KGHSH, CDR2 LQKENI. The V gene lost 2 bases and the J gene lost 0 bases, with 5 bases spanning the gap. CDR3 protein: CASSPGNSYEQYF. The CDR3 DNA is TGTGCCAGCTCACCAGGGAACTCCTACGAGCAGTACTTC.

V and J are TRBV29-1 and TRBJ1-2; weak D call: TRBD1 (6 bases). The CDR3 runs 14 residues. Germline V CDR1 and CDR2: SQVTM, ANQGSEA. The ends were cut back, 1 base at V and 4 bases at J, with 13 bases in the middle. The CDR3 DNA reads as TGCAGCGTTGAAGGAGGACAGTACGGCTATGGCTACACCTTC. Its protein product is CSVEGGQYGYGYTF. Full variable domain (rest looked up from reference TRBV29-1 and TRBJ1-2): SAVISQKPSRDICQRGTSLTIQCQVDSQVTMMFWYRQQPGQSLTLIATANQGSEATYESGFVIDKFPISRPNLTFSTLTVSNMSPEDSSIYLCSVEGGQYGYGYTFGSGTRLTVV.

The CDR3 region has the DNA TGTGCCAGCAGTGACCGTTGGGCGGGAAAACTGTTTTTT. Protein: CASSDRWAGKLFF. J is TRBJ1-4 and V is TRBV2; unclear D gene. This CDR3 has 13 amino acids. Germline lookup yields CDR1 SNHLY and CDR2 FYNNEI. Deletions cut 3 bases from V and 10 bases from J, with 12 bases between. Based on the CDR3 plus reference TRBV2 and TRBJ1-4, the full variable domain is EPEVTQTPSHQVTQMGQEVILRCVPISNHLYFYWYRQILGQKVEFLVSFYNNEISEKSEIFDDQFSVERPDGSNFTLKIRSTKLEDSAMYFCASSDRWAGKLFFGSGTQLSVL.

The chain combines TRBV2 with TRBJ1-4; 7 bases match TRBD1. Germline loops: CDR1 SNHLY, CDR2 FYNNEI. With 6 bases clipped from V and 5 bases from J, the junction kept 9 bases outside the gene matches. The CDR3 runs 15 residues. In DNA, the CDR3 is TGTGCCAGCAGCGGACGGGACAGTACAAATGAAAAACTGTTTTTT. It translates to CASSGRDSTNEKLFF.

This chain joins TRBV6-5 and TRBJ1-3; tentative D call: TRBD1 (5 bases). The germline CDR1 and CDR2 sequences are MNHEY and SVGAGI. The CDR3 contains 14 residues. Trimming stripped 5 bases from V and 2 bases from J, with 10 bases between. CDR3 loop: CASSRGPTGNTIYF. The CDR3 DNA is TGTGCCAGCAGTCGGGGACCGACTGGAAACACCATATATTTT.

This chain links TRBV5-1 with TRBJ1-1, with no clear D. Per germline, CDR1 SGHRS and CDR2 YFSETQ. The V end lost 1 base, the J end lost 6 bases, and 10 bases lay between the germline ends. This CDR3 spans 13 amino acids. CDR3 DNA sequence: TGCGCCAGCAGCTTGATGTGGGGATCTGAAGCTTTCTTT. This codes for CASSLMWGSEAFF.

V is TRBV30 and J is TRBJ1-5; no definite D call. V lost 0 bases, J lost 4 bases, and 13 bases lay in between. This CDR3 is 15 amino acids long. The V gene's germline CDR1 is GTSNPN and CDR2 SVGIG (reference sequence). CDR3 sequence reads: CAWSVSGYRNQPQHF. The CDR3 nucleotides read TGTGCCTGGAGTGTATCGGGGTACCGTAATCAGCCCCAGCATTTT.